The 30 T cell receptor beta chains below all came from one sample that was sequenced in a study of blood T cell repertoires in COVID-19 (dated by TCRdb to 2018 to 2021). Libraries were made using the immunoSEQ multiplex PCR assay. Entries here come from immuneACCESS through TCRdb and include only in-frame sequences with V and J called. Some clones fail to appear in such tables; in the studies checked, an unresolved V gene covers under half of the shortfall, and the cause of the remainder is unknown. This sample is represented by roughly 250,000 clones; 70% to 90% of them were singletons. Together, the top ten hold around 1.2% of the sample. The sequenced sample was PBMCs or T cells enriched from blood (not recorded which). These receptors originate from a woman aged 40 to 50 with acute COVID-19.

The rearrangement links TRBV6-5 to TRBJ1-1, with D maybe TRBD1 (6 bases). The germline gives CDR1 MNHEY, CDR2 SVGAGI. Trimming cost V 5 bases and J 1 base, with 11 bases left between them. The CDR3 covers 14 residues. This CDR3 reads CASSPFRGNTEAFF. CDR3 nucleotide sequence: TGTGCCAGCAGTCCATTCAGGGGGAACACTGAAGCTTTCTTT.

This clone appeared a single time. The chain combines TRBV29-1 with TRBJ2-1; a possible D gene is TRBD2 (5 bases). The V end lost 4 bases, the J end lost 0 bases, and 16 bases lay between the germline ends. In germline, CDR1 is SQVTM, CDR2 ANQGSEA. The CDR3 sequence is 16 residues long. This CDR3 reads CSVVGSGASSYNEQFF. As DNA, the CDR3 is TGCAGCGTTGTAGGGAGCGGAGCGAGCTCCTACAATGAGCAGTTCTTC.

The chain combines TRBV11-2 with TRBJ2-3, with TRBD2 matching 8 bases. Trimming removed 0 bases from V and 2 bases from J; junction bases left unmatched: 13. Germline assignment: CDR1 SGHAT and CDR2 FQNNGV. This CDR3 has 19 amino acids. The CDR3 region has the DNA TGTGCCAGCAGCTTAGAAGCTCGGCTAGCGGGTCCCTTCACAGATACGCAGTATTTT. This sequence encodes CASSLEARLAGPFTDTQYF.

The rearrangement uses TRBV29-1 and TRBJ2-7; 9 bases align to TRBD1. Germline CDR1 reads SQVTM; CDR2 reads ANQGSEA. The V gene end was trimmed by 6 bases and the J gene end by 5 bases; junction bases not matched to a gene: 8. The CDR3 is 13 residues long. The CDR3 sequence: CSVEGQGLNEQYF. The CDR3 DNA follows: TGCAGCGTGGAGGGACAGGGTTTGAACGAGCAGTACTTC.

This chain joins TRBV11-2 and TRBJ1-2, with 7 positions matching TRBD1. The CDR3 contains 14 residues. CDR1 SGHAT and CDR2 FQNNGV come from the germline V gene. V lost 5 bases to trimming and J lost 7 bases; unmatched junction nucleotides: 10. CDR3 in DNA: TGTGCCAGCAGCCTGGGACAGTTCAAGGGTGGCTACACCTTC. Translated: CASSLGQFKGGYTF.

This chain connects TRBV2 to TRBJ2-1; weak D call: TRBD1 (5 bases). This CDR3 spans 15 amino acids. V was shortened by 3 bases and J by 4 bases, with 13 bases between the two germline ends. CDR1 is SNHLY and CDR2 is FYNNEI in the germline V gene. CDR3 loop: CASSETASSYNEQFF. The CDR3 region has the DNA TGTGCCAGCAGTGAGACAGCCTCATCTTACAATGAGCAGTTCTTC.

This rearrangement joins TRBV7-2 to TRBJ1-1; TRBD1 agrees at 7 bases. Germline V gives CDR1 SGHTA, CDR2 FQGNSA. The junction had 8 bases not matched to a gene; V was cut back by 6 bases and J by 1 base. The CDR3 covers 15 residues. CDR3 bases: TGTGCCAGCAGAATTACAGGGGATGGGAACACTGAAGCTTTCTTT. It translates to CASRITGDGNTEAFF.

This clone was recorded once. The chain links TRBV2 to TRBJ2-3, with D possibly TRBD2 on 6 matching bases. CDR3 length: 14 residues. Trimming cost V 8 bases and J 3 bases, with 15 bases left between them. The germline CDR1 and CDR2 sequences are SNHLY and FYNNEI. Here the CDR3 DNA reads TGTGCCAGCCACTCCCAGGGACTTACAGATACGCAGTATTTT. Translated: CASHSQGLTDTQYF.

J is TRBJ2-1 and V is TRBV4-1, with 15 bases aligning to TRBD2. Trimming at V came to 1 base and at J to 2 bases, leaving 9 bases not matched to a gene. The CDR3 is 20 residues long. Germline CDR1 is MGHRA and CDR2 is YSYEKL. CDR3 loop: CASSQAGTSGRINTYNEQFF. The CDR3 nucleotides are TGCGCCAGCAGCCAAGCCGGGACTAGCGGGAGGATAAACACCTACAATGAGCAGTTCTTC.

The gene calls are TRBV6-5 and TRBJ2-7; a weak D match, TRBD2 (5 bases). Between the trimmed V and J ends, which lost 0 bases and 6 bases, there was a span of 12 bases. Germline assignment: CDR1 MNHEY and CDR2 SVGAGI. The CDR3 is 14 residues long. Here the CDR3 reads CASSYSVASSEQYF. CDR3 nucleotides: TGTGCCAGCAGTTACTCCGTTGCTAGCTCCGAGCAGTACTTC.

The chain is built from TRBV13 and TRBJ2-3, with 9 bases aligning to TRBD2. CDR3 size: 16 residues. Germline CDR1 and CDR2: PRHDT and FYEKMQ (reference sequence). V was clipped by 2 bases and J by 4 bases; unmatched bases: 7. CDR3 residues: CASSLRAGGSADTQYF. CDR3 DNA: TGTGCCAGCAGCTTAAGGGCGGGGGGGAGTGCAGATACGCAGTATTTT.

In the case of this clone: An end of the junction does not agree with germline; a read error may underlie this. CDR3 loop: CASSREGAHEEFF. CDR3 bases: TGTGCCAGCAGCCGTGAGGGGGCCCATGAGGAGTTCTTC. The chain uses TRBV3-1 (or the pseudogene TRBV3-2) and TRBJ2-1, with 7 bases fitting TRBD1. CDR3 length equals 13 residues. CDR1 is LGHDT, CDR2 YNNKEL, per germline (reference sequence).

J is TRBJ2-5 and V is TRBV5-5; TRBD1 agrees at 8 bases. The CDR3 runs to 14 residues. Germline V lookup: CDR1 SGHKS, CDR2 YYEKEE (reference sequence). Germline trimming cut 4 bases from V and 5 bases from J; bases unmatched to any gene: 7. The CDR3 region is CASSPTGASETQYF. The CDR3 coding sequence is TGTGCCAGCAGCCCGACAGGGGCGTCGGAGACCCAGTACTTC. Filled out from reference TRBV5-5 and TRBJ2-5, the complete variable domain reads DAGVTQSPTHLIKTRGQQVTLRCSPISGHKSVSWYQQVLGQGPQFIFQYYEKEERGRGNFPDRFSARQFPNYSSELNVNALLLGDSALYLCASSPTGASETQYFGPGTRLLVL.

This rearrangement joins TRBV6-4 to TRBJ1-1; tentative D call: TRBD1 (5 bases). Trimming stripped 8 bases from V and 3 bases from J, with 13 bases between. Germline CDR1 and CDR2: MRHNA and SNTAGT. This CDR3 contains 13 residues. The DNA for the CDR3 is TGTGCCAGCCGACAGAATGGATACACTGAAGCTTTCTTT. It is translated as CASRQNGYTEAFF.

This clone was counted a few times. The chain employs TRBV28 and TRBJ1-2; 10 nucleotides align to TRBD1. The CDR3 runs to 15 residues. Germline V gene data show CDR1 as MDHEN and CDR2 as SYDVKM. The trim removed 5 bases at V and 4 bases at J, leaving 7 bases unmatched. DNA of the CDR3: TGTGCCAGCAGTATACTAGGACAGGGGGTCTATGGCTACACCTTC. This gives the protein CASSILGQGVYGYTF.

The chain joins TRBV9 to TRBJ2-4, with 8 bases lining up with TRBD1. This CDR3 has 14 amino acids. With V trimmed by 3 bases and J by 7 bases, 6 bases remained unmatched. Per the germline V gene, CDR1 is SGDLS and CDR2 is YYNGEE. As DNA, the CDR3 is TGTGCCAGCAGCGACACAGGGGGGTCCAACATTCAGTACTTC. Amino acid sequence: CASSDTGGSNIQYF.

As DNA, the CDR3 is TGTGCCAGCGGGGAGCCGGGTGGGCAAGAGACCCAGTACTTC. This gives the protein CASGEPGGQETQYF. V and J are TRBV7-9 and TRBJ2-5, with D possibly matching TRBD2 (5 bases). Germline lookup yields CDR1 SEHNR and CDR2 FQNEAQ (reference sequence). The CDR3 extends over 14 amino acids. Between the trimmed V and J ends, which lost 8 bases and 2 bases, there was a span of 15 bases.

The chain links TRBV18 to TRBJ2-2; 9 nucleotides agree with TRBD1. CDR3 length: 16 amino acids. Germline-derived CDR1 and CDR2 are KGHSH and LQKENI. Trimming took 6 bases from V and 0 from J; bases not matched to a gene: 5. The CDR3 DNA is TGTGCCAGCTCGCAACAGGGGGCGACGAACACCGGGGAGCTGTTTTTT. Translating gives CASSQQGATNTGELFF.

The V call is TRBV18, the J call TRBJ1-5, with 8 bases matching TRBD1. V dropped 1 base and J dropped 4; count of bases not matched to a gene: 9. The CDR3 has 17 amino acids. Germline lookup yields CDR1 KGHSH and CDR2 LQKENI. The CDR3 nucleotides read TGTGCCAGCTCACCACGACAGGGGACAAGTGGTAATCAGCCCCAGCATTTT. Its translation: CASSPRQGTSGNQPQHF.

The chain couples TRBV27 to TRBJ1-5, with D possibly TRBD1 on 5 matching bases. The V and J ends lost 2 bases and 3 bases respectively, with 8 bases between them. The CDR3 totals 14 residues. CDR1 and CDR2 from the germline V gene are MNHEY and SMNVEV (reference sequence). CDR3 residues: CASSLQGFNQPQHF. The CDR3 bases are TGTGCCAGCAGTTTACAGGGATTCAATCAGCCCCAGCATTTT.

V gene TRBV24-1 combines with J gene TRBJ2-4, with D tentatively TRBD2 (7 bases). The germline V gene encodes CDR1 KGHDR and CDR2 SFDVKD. Trimming pared 6 bases from V and 8 bases from J, leaving 16 bases between. The CDR3 is 14 residues long. The CDR3 nucleotides read TGTGCCACCAGTAATGGAGGGGGGAGGGACATTCAGTACTTC. This gives the protein CATSNGGGRDIQYF.

This chain uses TRBV19 with TRBJ2-1, with 7 bases fitting TRBD1. The CDR3 totals 14 residues. CDR1 and CDR2 (germline): LNHDA, SQIVND (reference sequence). The trim removed 4 bases at V and 10 bases at J, leaving 10 bases unmatched. The CDR3 sequence is CASSSLTGVREQFF. CDR3 nucleotide sequence: TGTGCCAGTAGTAGTTTAACAGGGGTTCGAGAGCAGTTCTTC.

The J gene is TRBJ1-4, the V gene TRBV7-2; possible D gene TRBD1, 6 bases. V was trimmed by 1 base and J by 8 bases, leaving 11 bases between them. Germline-derived CDR1 and CDR2 are SGHTA and FQGNSA. The CDR3 runs 14 residues. DNA of the CDR3: TGTGCCAGCAGCTTAGGCAGGGGCGGAGAAAAACTGTTTTTT. It is translated as CASSLGRGGEKLFF.

The CDR3 region has the DNA TGCGCCAGCAGCTTGGCCAACGGTAGTAGCGGGAGTTATACTAGCACAGATACGCAGTATTTT. As protein: CASSLANGSSGSYTSTDTQYF. The chain employs TRBV5-1 and TRBJ2-3; 9 bases align to TRBD2. Germline V gives CDR1 SGHRS, CDR2 YFSETQ. The CDR3 is 21 residues long. V lost 0 bases and J lost 0; bases outside the gene matches: 17.

The J gene is TRBJ1-1, the V gene TRBV5-5; D call uncertain. The CDR3 is made up of 14 amino acids. CDR1 and CDR2 from the germline V gene are SGHKS and YYEKEE (reference sequence). V was trimmed by 2 bases and J by 0 bases, leaving 8 bases between them. CDR3 amino acids: CASSFVPMNTEAFF. CDR3 DNA: TGTGCCAGCAGCTTTGTGCCTATGAACACTGAAGCTTTCTTT.

This chain links TRBV12-3 or TRBV12-4 with TRBJ2-1; 7 bases align to TRBD1. This CDR3 is built from 12 residues. With V trimmed by 6 bases and J by 7 bases, 3 bases remained unmatched. DNA of the CDR3: TGTGCCAGCAGGGCGACAGGGAATGAGCAGTTCTTC. It translates to CASRATGNEQFF.

The rearrangement uses TRBV29-1 and TRBJ2-5; tentatively, D is TRBD2 (5 bases). This CDR3 spans 12 amino acids. Germline V gene sequence: CDR1 SQVTM, CDR2 ANQGSEA. V lost 2 bases and J lost 5, with 9 bases in between. In nucleotides, the CDR3 is TGCAGCGTTGAACGGGGTGGGGAGACCCAGTACTTC. Its protein is CSVERGGETQYF.

The rearrangement uses TRBV19 and TRBJ1-2; tentative D call: TRBD1 (5 bases). This CDR3 has 14 amino acids. V was trimmed by 1 base and J by 5 bases, leaving 11 bases between them. Germline V gene lookup returns CDR1 LNHDA and CDR2 SQIVND (reference sequence). CDR3 DNA sequence: TGTGCCAGTAGTATAGGTGCAGGGCTTTATGGCTACACCTTC. Protein product: CASSIGAGLYGYTF.

This chain uses TRBV4-1 with TRBJ2-7; 11 nucleotides align to TRBD2. The CDR3 is 16 residues long. Germline V gene sequence: CDR1 MGHRA, CDR2 YSYEKL. V lost 1 base to trimming and J lost 5 bases; unmatched junction nucleotides: 7. CDR3 nucleotides: TGCGCCAGCAGCCAAGCTTTAGCGGGAGGGGGCCACGAGCAGTACTTC. Translated: CASSQALAGGGHEQYF.

The CDR3 here is CASSQEASGGGSTQYF. DNA of the CDR3: TGCGCCAGCAGCCAAGAGGCGAGCGGGGGGGGAAGTACGCAGTATTTT. The V gene is TRBV4-3, the J gene TRBJ2-3; 10 nucleotides line up with TRBD2. CDR3 size: 16 residues. J gave up 8 bases and V 0 bases, and 8 bases lay outside the gene matches. Germline loops: CDR1 LGHNA, CDR2 YSLEER.